This entry lists 30 T cell receptor beta chains sequenced from one sample in a study of T cell responses to AZD1222 COVID-19 vaccine. Generated by immunoSEQ multiplex PCR, the TCRdb table keeps only in-frame clones and is missing some. This table holds about 140,000 clones, about 86% found once. The sequences come from peripheral blood, collected on day 0 of AZD1222 vaccination. The receptors originated from an adult in good health.

The chain is built from TRBV6-5 and TRBJ2-7; D not resolved. Per the germline V gene, CDR1 is MNHEY and CDR2 is SVGAGI. V gave up 6 bases and J gave up 2 bases, with 11 bases separating them. The CDR3 runs 13 residues. CDR3 DNA sequence: TGTGCCAGCAGCCAATCTATTACCTACGAGCAGTACTTC. It translates to CASSQSITYEQYF.

V is TRBV10-3 and J is TRBJ1-2, with no clear D. The CDR3 loop spans 15 amino acids. Germline CDR1 reads ENHRY; CDR2 reads SYGVKD. Trimming removed 2 bases at V and 0 bases at J, with 10 bases between. CDR3 region: CAISEHRDANYGYTF. CDR3 nucleotide sequence: TGTGCCATCAGTGAGCACCGGGATGCTAACTATGGCTACACCTTC.

The genes are TRBV2 and TRBJ1-2; TRBD1 matches 11 bases. This CDR3 is built from 14 residues. The germline V gene encodes CDR1 SNHLY and CDR2 FYNNEI. Germline trimming cut 3 bases from V and 7 bases from J; bases unmatched to any gene: 4. The CDR3 DNA sequence: TGTGCCAGCAGTGAGGACAGGGGGCTAAGTGGCTACACCTTC. It codes for CASSEDRGLSGYTF.

This chain uses TRBV7-9 with TRBJ1-1; D is undetermined. The CDR3 loop spans 13 amino acids. Germline V CDR1 and CDR2: SEHNR, FQNEAQ (reference sequence). V lost 5 bases and J lost 8, with 15 bases in between. The CDR3 region is CASSPLFVTEAFF. Here the CDR3 DNA reads TGTGCCAGCAGCCCCCTTTTTGTCACCGAAGCTTTCTTT.

The gene calls are TRBV7-6 and TRBJ2-2; possibly TRBD2 for D (6 bases). The V end was cut by 3 bases, the J end by 5 bases, with 13 bases between. The CDR3 length is 15 residues. Germline V gene data show CDR1 as SGHVS and CDR2 as FNYEAQ. The CDR3 bases are TGTGCCAGCAGCTTTGGGACTTCGAGAACCGGGGAGCTGTTTTTT. Amino acid sequence: CASSFGTSRTGELFF.

The rearrangement links TRBV25-1 to TRBJ1-6; tentative D call: TRBD1 (5 bases). Per the germline V gene, CDR1 is MGHDK and CDR2 is SYGVNS. The CDR3 is made up of 13 amino acids. Between the trimmed V and J ends, which lost 7 bases and 8 bases, there was a span of 12 bases. CDR3 nucleotides: TGTGCCAGCACCCCAGAGGGGTATTCACCCCTCCACTTT. Translated, it gives CASTPEGYSPLHF.

The V call is TRBV5-6, the J call TRBJ1-2; the D gene is possibly TRBD1 (5 bases). Germline V gene lookup returns CDR1 SGHDT and CDR2 YYEEEE. The V end lost 1 base, the J end lost 2 bases, and 9 bases lay between the germline ends. The CDR3 runs to 14 residues. CDR3: CASSLYDRNYGYTF. The CDR3 nucleotides read TGTGCCAGCAGCTTGTACGACAGAAACTATGGCTACACCTTC.

The gene calls are TRBV2 and TRBJ2-7; 7 bases map to TRBD1. This CDR3 has 12 amino acids. V gave up 10 bases and J gave up 5 bases; unmatched junction bases: 8. The germline CDR1 and CDR2 sequences are SNHLY and FYNNEI. CDR3 coding DNA: TGTGCCAACCGTCGACAGGGTAACGAGCAGTACTTC. Protein: CANRRQGNEQYF. The whole variable domain, filled in from reference TRBV2 and TRBJ2-7, reads EPEVTQTPSHQVTQMGQEVILRCVPISNHLYFYWYRQILGQKVEFLVSFYNNEISEKSEIFDDQFSVERPDGSNFTLKIRSTKLEDSAMYFCANRRQGNEQYFGPGTRLTVT.

This clone came up once. The chain couples TRBV30 to TRBJ2-7; D call uncertain. The CDR3 has 11 residues. With 3 bases removed from V and 9 bases from J, the gap between germline ends came to 12 bases. CDR1 GTSNPN and CDR2 SVGIG come from the germline V gene (reference sequence). The CDR3 nucleotides read TGTGCCTGGAGACACCCGCACGGGCAGTACTTC. Translation gives CAWRHPHGQYF.

The sample holds a few counts of this clone. The chain has TRBV5-1 and TRBJ2-7, with 7 positions matching TRBD1. J was trimmed by 3 bases and V by 2 bases; bases with no gene match: 5. The CDR3 covers 14 residues. The germline CDR1 and CDR2 sequences are SGHRS and YFSETQ. The CDR3 reads CASSFRDSGYEQYF. CDR3 sequence (DNA): TGCGCCAGCAGCTTCCGGGACAGTGGCTACGAGCAGTACTTC.

The chain couples TRBV10-3 to TRBJ2-7; TRBD2 might be the D (7 bases). Trimming removed 0 bases at V and 5 bases at J, with 14 bases between. Germline assignment: CDR1 ENHRY and CDR2 SYGVKD. The CDR3 has 15 residues. Here the CDR3 reads CAISESPGGRNEQYF. In nucleotides, the CDR3 is TGTGCCATCAGTGAGTCGCCGGGGGGCAGGAACGAGCAGTACTTC.

The table lists this clone with a count of one. The chain joins TRBV5-4 to TRBJ1-2; D might be TRBD1 (5 bases). The CDR3 loop spans 17 amino acids. The germline V gene has CDR1 SGHNT and CDR2 YYREEE (reference sequence). V was clipped by 0 bases and J by 8 bases, with 23 bases between them. The CDR3 reads CASSLARGKTGRDGYTF. For the CDR3, the DNA is TGTGCCAGCAGCTTGGCCCGGGGGAAAACAGGCAGAGACGGCTACACCTTC. The variable domain in full, completed from reference TRBV5-4 and TRBJ1-2, reads ETGVTQSPTHLIKTRGQQVTLRCSSQSGHNTVSWYQQALGQGPQFIFQYYREEENGRGNFPPRFSGLQFPNYSSELNVNALELDDSALYLCASSLARGKTGRDGYTFGSGTRLTVV.

The chain combines TRBV5-1 with TRBJ2-3, with a possible D match to TRBD2 (6 bases). Trimming removed 4 bases at V and 0 bases at J, with 12 bases between. The CDR3 is 15 residues long. CDR1 SGHRS and CDR2 YFSETQ come from the germline V gene. The CDR3 DNA reads TGCGCCAGCAGCCAGCTAGCGTCTAGCACAGATACGCAGTATTTT. Amino acid sequence: CASSQLASSTDTQYF.

The chain joins TRBV6-6 to TRBJ1-1; D ambiguous. In germline, CDR1 is MNHNY, CDR2 SVGAGI (reference sequence). Trimming shortened V by 8 bases and J by 5 bases, and 12 bases separated the two germline ends. CDR3 length equals 12 residues. CDR3: CASVELVTEAFF. The CDR3 bases are TGTGCCAGCGTCGAGTTGGTGACTGAAGCTTTCTTT.

In its sample, this clone was seen once. This chain uses TRBV11-2 with TRBJ2-3; D is undetermined. The CDR3 sequence is 16 residues long. V gave up 3 bases and J gave up 6 bases, with 19 bases separating them. CDR1 is SGHAT and CDR2 is FQNNGV in the germline V gene. CDR3 sequence (DNA): TGTGCCAGCAGCTTTGCCCCAGCGAGCCAAATCGATACGCAGTATTTT. Translated: CASSFAPASQIDTQYF. Full variable domain (outside the CDR3, taken from reference TRBV11-2 and TRBJ2-3): EAGVAQSPRYKIIEKRQSVAFWCNPISGHATLYWYQQILGQGPKLLIQFQNNGVVDDSQLPKDRFSAERLKGVDSTLKIQPAKLEDSAVYLCASSFAPASQIDTQYFGPGTRLTVL.

The V gene is TRBV29-1, the J gene TRBJ2-5; TRBD1 agrees at 7 bases. Germline CDR1 reads SQVTM; CDR2 reads ANQGSEA. The ends lost 7 bases at V and 1 base at J; junction bases unmatched: 3. CDR3 length: 12 amino acids. The CDR3 reads CSDAGGQETQYF. In DNA, the CDR3 is TGCAGCGACGCAGGGGGCCAAGAGACCCAGTACTTC.

This rearrangement joins TRBV24-1 to TRBJ2-1; a weak D match, TRBD1 (6 bases). Germline CDR1 and CDR2: KGHDR and SFDVKD. The V end was cut by 4 bases, the J end by 6 bases, with 9 bases between. This CDR3 is 13 amino acids long. CDR3: CATSDYRVNEQFF. In DNA form, the CDR3 reads TGTGCCACCAGTGACTACAGGGTCAATGAGCAGTTCTTC.

This chain links TRBV18 with TRBJ1-6; 7 bases match TRBD1. The CDR3 contains 15 residues. The junction had 5 bases not matched to a gene; V was cut back by 2 bases and J by 7 bases. Germline values: CDR1 KGHSH, CDR2 LQKENI. CDR3 region: CASSPRQGANSPLHF. The CDR3 nucleotides are TGTGCCAGCTCACCAAGACAGGGAGCGAATTCACCCCTCCACTTT.

The V call is TRBV6-5, the J call TRBJ1-1; perhaps TRBD1 as D (5 bases). V lost 2 bases and J lost 10, with 8 bases in between. This CDR3 is built from 11 residues. CDR1 MNHEY and CDR2 SVGAGI come from the germline V gene. The CDR3 DNA reads TGTGCCAGCAGTTACGGGGCCTCAGCTTTCTTT. This sequence encodes CASSYGASAFF.

This chain connects TRBV9 to TRBJ2-7; D possibly corresponds to TRBD1 (6 bases). Trimming cost V 4 bases and J 4 bases, with 21 bases left between them. Germline V gives CDR1 SGDLS, CDR2 YYNGEE. This CDR3 region has 16 residues. CDR3 sequence reads: CASSLDVGAWGYEQYF. In nucleotides, the CDR3 is TGTGCCAGCAGCCTGGACGTGGGGGCATGGGGGTACGAGCAGTACTTC.

The chain uses TRBV19 and TRBJ2-7; D is perhaps TRBD2 (5 bases). There are 14 residues in the CDR3. Germline V gene sequence: CDR1 LNHDA, CDR2 SQIVND (reference sequence). Trimming pared 5 bases from V and 2 bases from J, leaving 13 bases between. CDR3 bases: TGTGCCAGTAGTGCCCCGACTACCCCCTACGAGCAGTACTTC. It encodes CASSAPTTPYEQYF.

The chain joins TRBV7-9 to TRBJ1-3, with D perhaps matching TRBD1 (5 bases). This CDR3 is built from 14 residues. The V end was cut by 7 bases, the J end by 4 bases, with 14 bases between. Looked up from germline, CDR1 is SEHNR and CDR2 is FQNEAQ (reference sequence). The CDR3 region is CASTAQGAGNTIYF. The CDR3 region has the DNA TGTGCCAGCACCGCCCAGGGAGCGGGAAACACCATATATTTT.

The chain employs TRBV4-3 and TRBJ2-7; D may be TRBD1 or TRBD2 (6 bases each). The V gene's germline CDR1 is LGHNA and CDR2 YSLEER. The CDR3 covers 17 residues. V was cut by 0 bases and J by 1 base, with 16 bases left in between. CDR3 sequence reads: CASSQEEGGFRSYEQYF. In DNA, the CDR3 is TGCGCCAGCAGCCAAGAGGAGGGGGGATTTAGGTCCTACGAGCAGTACTTC.

For the CDR3, the DNA is TGTGCCAGCACCCCCCGTGGGTGGGGCCGCGAGCAGTACTTC. It encodes CASTPRGWGREQYF. The rearrangement links TRBV7-2 to TRBJ2-7; a possible D gene is TRBD1 (5 bases). Trimming removed 7 bases at V and 6 bases at J, with 19 bases between. The germline gives CDR1 SGHTA, CDR2 FQGNSA. The length of the CDR3 is 14 residues.

The chain links TRBV19 to TRBJ2-5, with a possible D match to TRBD2 (6 bases). Germline CDR1 is LNHDA and CDR2 is SQIVND (reference sequence). The CDR3 has 16 residues. The germline V and J ends were trimmed by 3 bases and 2 bases, with 16 bases remaining between them. The DNA for the CDR3 is TGTGCCAGTAGTATCGGATTACTAGCCGGACAAGAGACCCAGTACTTC. It encodes CASSIGLLAGQETQYF.

This chain links TRBV28 with TRBJ2-5; no reliable D call. The CDR3 covers 12 residues. Germline assignment: CDR1 MDHEN and CDR2 SYDVKM. V was cut by 5 bases and J by 3 bases, with 7 bases left in between. The CDR3, as DNA: TGTGCCAGCAGTCGCTCTGAAGAGACCCAGTACTTC. Protein: CASSRSEETQYF. The full variable domain, rest sourced from reference TRBV28 and TRBJ2-5, is DVKVTQSSRYLVKRTGEKVFLECVQDMDHENMFWYRQDPGLGLRLIYFSYDVKMKEKGDIPEGYSVSREKKERFSLILESASTNQTSMYLCASSRSEETQYFGPGTRLLVL.

This clone has a single count. The J gene is TRBJ1-2, the V gene TRBV6-5; TRBD1 agrees at 9 bases. This CDR3 region has 14 residues. V lost 9 bases and J lost 5; bases outside the gene matches: 10. Germline CDR1 is MNHEY and CDR2 is SVGAGI. The CDR3 here is CASTHRGLWYGYTF. CDR3 nucleotide sequence: TGTGCCAGTACCCACAGGGGGCTTTGGTATGGCTACACCTTC.

The chain links TRBV19 to TRBJ2-7; TRBD2 might be the D (5 bases). Germline assignment: CDR1 LNHDA and CDR2 SQIVND (reference sequence). Between the trimmed V and J ends, which lost 3 bases and 5 bases, there was a span of 14 bases. CDR3 length equals 14 residues. CDR3 in DNA: TGTGCCAGTAGTATTGTTGAGGGTTCCGACGAGCAGTACTTC. This gives the protein CASSIVEGSDEQYF.

The chain joins TRBV4-2 to TRBJ1-4, with 7 bases aligning to TRBD1. The junction had 11 bases not matched to a gene; V was cut back by 0 bases and J by 7 bases. The CDR3 contains 17 residues. Germline CDR1 LGHNA, CDR2 YNFKEQ. The CDR3 here is CASSQDKGQQGFEKLFF. In nucleotides, the CDR3 is TGTGCCAGCAGCCAAGATAAGGGGCAACAGGGGTTTGAAAAACTGTTTTTT.

This rearrangement joins TRBV4-1 to TRBJ1-1; no reliable D call. Germline values: CDR1 MGHRA, CDR2 YSYEKL. CDR3 size: 16 residues. Trimming pared 0 bases from V and 8 bases from J, leaving 19 bases between. The CDR3 DNA is TGCGCCAGCAGCCAAGATGCGCGTCAAACTTACTTCGAAGCTTTCTTT. Amino acids: CASSQDARQTYFEAFF.